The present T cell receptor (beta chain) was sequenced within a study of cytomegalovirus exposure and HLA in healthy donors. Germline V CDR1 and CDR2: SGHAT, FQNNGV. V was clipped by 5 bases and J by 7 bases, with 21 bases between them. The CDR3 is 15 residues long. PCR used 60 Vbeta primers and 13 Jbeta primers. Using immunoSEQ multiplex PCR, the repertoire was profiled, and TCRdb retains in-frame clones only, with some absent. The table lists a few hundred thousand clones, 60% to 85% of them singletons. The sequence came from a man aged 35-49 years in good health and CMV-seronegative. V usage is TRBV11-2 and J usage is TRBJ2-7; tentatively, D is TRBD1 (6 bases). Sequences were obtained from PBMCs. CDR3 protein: CASSNGQLDTGEQYF. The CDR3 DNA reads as TGTGCCAGCAGCAACGGACAGCTGGATACCGGGGAGCAGTACTTC.